One T cell receptor beta chain is described in this entry. The target antigen is unknown. Primers for the PCR totalled 60 Vbeta and 13 Jbeta. Method: immunoSEQ multiplex PCR; TCRdb's copy keeps in-frame clones and lacks some. The repertoire holds 250,000 to 350,000 clones, with 70% to 90% as singletons. Germline V gives CDR1 SGHDT, CDR2 YYEEEE. With V trimmed by 2 bases and J by 5 bases, 13 bases remained unmatched. This CDR3 comprises 17 residues. The data derive from a study of cytomegalovirus exposure and HLA in healthy donors. Overall study results and limits: Roughly uniform depth of sequencing across donors was assumed in presence/absence analyses.

The chain combines TRBV5-6 with TRBJ1-5, with TRBD1 identical over 7 bases. This receptor was obtained from a man aged 40-49 years in good health and CMV-seropositive. The sequenced material came from PBMCs. The CDR3 here is CASSFRLGTVGDQPQHF. CDR3 nucleotides: TGTGCCAGCAGCTTTCGCCTCGGGACAGTAGGGGATCAGCCCCAGCATTTT. Full variable domain (remainder filled in from reference TRBV5-6 and TRBJ1-5): DAGVTQSPTHLIKTRGQQVTLRCSPKSGHDTVSWYQQALGQGPQFIFQYYEEEERQRGNFPDRFSGHQFPNYSSELNVNALLLGDSALYLCASSFRLGTVGDQPQHFGDGTRLSIL.